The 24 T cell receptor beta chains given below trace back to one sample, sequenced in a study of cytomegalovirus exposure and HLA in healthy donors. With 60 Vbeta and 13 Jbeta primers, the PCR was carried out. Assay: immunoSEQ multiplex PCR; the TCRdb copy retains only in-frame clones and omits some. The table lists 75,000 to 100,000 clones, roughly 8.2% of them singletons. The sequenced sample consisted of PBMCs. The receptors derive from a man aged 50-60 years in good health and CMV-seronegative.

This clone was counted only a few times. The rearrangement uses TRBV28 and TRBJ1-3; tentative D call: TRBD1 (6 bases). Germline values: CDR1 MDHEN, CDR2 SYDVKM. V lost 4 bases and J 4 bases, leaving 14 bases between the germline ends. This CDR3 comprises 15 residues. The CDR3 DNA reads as TGTGCCAGCAGTTCACCCCTCAGGGGAGGAAACACCATATATTTT. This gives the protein CASSSPLRGGNTIYF.

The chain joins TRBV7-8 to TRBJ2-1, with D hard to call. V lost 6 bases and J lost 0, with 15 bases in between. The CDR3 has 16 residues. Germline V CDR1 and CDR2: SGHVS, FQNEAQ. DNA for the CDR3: TGTGCCAGCAGATACACTACAAGGAGCTCCTACAATGAGCAGTTCTTC. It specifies CASRYTTRSSYNEQFF.

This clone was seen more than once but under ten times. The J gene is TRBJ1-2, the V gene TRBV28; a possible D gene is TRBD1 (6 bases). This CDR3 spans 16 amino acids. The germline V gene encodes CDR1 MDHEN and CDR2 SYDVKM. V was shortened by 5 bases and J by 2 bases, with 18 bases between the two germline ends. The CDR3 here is CASSITGYGKNYGYTF. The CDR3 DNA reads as TGTGCCAGCAGTATTACAGGGTACGGGAAAAACTATGGCTACACCTTC.

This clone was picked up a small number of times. The CDR3 region is CASSVGSSTDTQYF. In nucleotides, the CDR3 is TGTGCCAGCAGCGTAGGCAGTAGCACAGATACGCAGTATTTT. This chain uses TRBV9 with TRBJ2-3; D remains unclear. CDR3 length equals 14 residues. The V end lost 0 bases, the J end lost 0 bases, and 5 bases lay between the germline ends. The germline V gene encodes CDR1 SGDLS and CDR2 YYNGEE. The full variable domain, completed using reference TRBV9 and TRBJ2-3, is DSGVTQTPKHLITATGQRVTLRCSPRSGDLSVYWYQQSLDQGLQFLIQYYNGEERAKGNILERFSAQQFPDLHSELNLSSLELGDSALYFCASSVGSSTDTQYFGPGTRLTVL.

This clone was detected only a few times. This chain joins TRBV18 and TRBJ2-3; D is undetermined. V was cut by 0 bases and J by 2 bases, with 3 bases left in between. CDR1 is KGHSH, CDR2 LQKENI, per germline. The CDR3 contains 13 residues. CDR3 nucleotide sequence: TGTGCCAGCTCACCACCCAACACAGATACGCAGTATTTT. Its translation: CASSPPNTDTQYF.

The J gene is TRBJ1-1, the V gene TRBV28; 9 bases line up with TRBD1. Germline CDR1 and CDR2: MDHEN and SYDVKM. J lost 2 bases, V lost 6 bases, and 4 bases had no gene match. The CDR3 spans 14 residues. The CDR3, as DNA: TGTGCCAGCAGCCGGGACAGGGTAAACACTGAAGCTTTCTTT. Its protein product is CASSRDRVNTEAFF.

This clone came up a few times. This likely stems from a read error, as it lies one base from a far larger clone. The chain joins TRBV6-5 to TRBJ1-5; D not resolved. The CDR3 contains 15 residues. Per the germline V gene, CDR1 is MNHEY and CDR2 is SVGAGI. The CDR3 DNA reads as TGTGCCAGCAGGTACTCGAACGATGACACACCGCCCCAGCATTTT. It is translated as CASRYSNDDTPPQHF.

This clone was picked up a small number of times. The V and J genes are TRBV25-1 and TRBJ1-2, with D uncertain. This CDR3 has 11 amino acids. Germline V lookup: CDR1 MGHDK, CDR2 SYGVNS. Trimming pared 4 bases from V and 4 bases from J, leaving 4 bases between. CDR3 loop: CASSASYGYTF. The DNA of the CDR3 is TGTGCCAGCAGTGCATCCTATGGCTACACCTTC.

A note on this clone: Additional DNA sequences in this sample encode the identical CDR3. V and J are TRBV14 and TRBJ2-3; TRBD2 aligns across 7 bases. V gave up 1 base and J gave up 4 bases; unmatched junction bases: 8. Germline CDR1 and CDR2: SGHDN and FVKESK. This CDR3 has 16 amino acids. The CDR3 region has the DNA TGTGCCAGCAGCCAAGTTGGCGGGAGTCGGGCAGATACGCAGTATTTT. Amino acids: CASSQVGGSRADTQYF.

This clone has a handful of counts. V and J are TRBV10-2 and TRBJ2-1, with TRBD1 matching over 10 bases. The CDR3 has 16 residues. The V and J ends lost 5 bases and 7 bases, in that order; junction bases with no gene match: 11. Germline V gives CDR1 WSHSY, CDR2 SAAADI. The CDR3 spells CASSKTGTGARNEQFF. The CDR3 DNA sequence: TGCGCCAGCAGTAAAACCGGGACAGGGGCAAGGAATGAGCAGTTCTTC.

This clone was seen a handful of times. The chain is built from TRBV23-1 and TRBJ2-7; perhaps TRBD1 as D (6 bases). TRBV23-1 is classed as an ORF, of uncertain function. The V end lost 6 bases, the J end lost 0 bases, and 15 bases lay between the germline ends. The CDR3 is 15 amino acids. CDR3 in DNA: TGCGCCAGCAGCACCTACCGGGACAACTCCTACGAGCAGTACTTC. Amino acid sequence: CASSTYRDNSYEQYF.

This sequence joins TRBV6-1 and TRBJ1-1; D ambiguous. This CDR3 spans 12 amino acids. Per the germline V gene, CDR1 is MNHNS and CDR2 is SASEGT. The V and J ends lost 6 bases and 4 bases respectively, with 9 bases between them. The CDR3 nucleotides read TGTGCCAGCAGGCCAGATCTCACTGAAGCTTTCTTT. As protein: CASRPDLTEAFF.

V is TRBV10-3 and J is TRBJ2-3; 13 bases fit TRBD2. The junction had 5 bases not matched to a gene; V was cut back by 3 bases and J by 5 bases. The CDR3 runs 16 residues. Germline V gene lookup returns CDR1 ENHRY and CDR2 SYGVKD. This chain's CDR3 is CAISDGGTSGKDTQYF. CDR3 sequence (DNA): TGTGCCATCAGTGATGGAGGGACTAGCGGGAAAGATACGCAGTATTTT.

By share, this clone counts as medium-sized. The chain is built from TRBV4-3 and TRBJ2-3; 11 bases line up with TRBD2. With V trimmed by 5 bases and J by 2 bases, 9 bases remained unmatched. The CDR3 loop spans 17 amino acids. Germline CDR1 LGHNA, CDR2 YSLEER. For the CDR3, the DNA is TGCGCCAGCAGCTCCCTCCTAGCGGGAGGACCCACAGATACGCAGTATTTT. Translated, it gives CASSSLLAGGPTDTQYF.

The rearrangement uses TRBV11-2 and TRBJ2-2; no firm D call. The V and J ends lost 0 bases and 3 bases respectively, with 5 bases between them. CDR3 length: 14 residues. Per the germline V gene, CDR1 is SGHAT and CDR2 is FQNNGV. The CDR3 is CASSLDRYTGELFF. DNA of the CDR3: TGTGCCAGCAGCTTAGACAGATACACCGGGGAGCTGTTTTTT. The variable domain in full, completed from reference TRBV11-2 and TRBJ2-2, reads EAGVAQSPRYKIIEKRQSVAFWCNPISGHATLYWYQQILGQGPKLLIQFQNNGVVDDSQLPKDRFSAERLKGVDSTLKIQPAKLEDSAVYLCASSLDRYTGELFFGEGSRLTVL.

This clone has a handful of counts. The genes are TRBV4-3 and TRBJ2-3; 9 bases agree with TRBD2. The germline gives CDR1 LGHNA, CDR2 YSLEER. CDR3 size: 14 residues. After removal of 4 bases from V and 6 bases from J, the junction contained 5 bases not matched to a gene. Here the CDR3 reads CASSPAGGEDTQYF. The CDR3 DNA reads TGCGCCAGCAGCCCAGCGGGAGGAGAGGATACGCAGTATTTT.

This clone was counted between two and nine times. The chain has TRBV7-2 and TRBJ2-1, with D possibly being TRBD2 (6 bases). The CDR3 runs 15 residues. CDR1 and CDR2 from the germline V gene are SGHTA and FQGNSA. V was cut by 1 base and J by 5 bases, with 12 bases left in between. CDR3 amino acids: CASSLGRPGDNEQFF. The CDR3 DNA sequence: TGTGCCAGCAGCTTAGGGCGTCCGGGGGACAATGAGCAGTTCTTC.

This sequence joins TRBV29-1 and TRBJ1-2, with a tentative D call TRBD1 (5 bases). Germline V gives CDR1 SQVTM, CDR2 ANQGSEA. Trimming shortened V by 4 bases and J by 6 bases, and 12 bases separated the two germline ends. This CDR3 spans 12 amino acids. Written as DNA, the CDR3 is TGCAGCGTTGGGTCCAGGGTCCATGGCTACACCTTC. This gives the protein CSVGSRVHGYTF.

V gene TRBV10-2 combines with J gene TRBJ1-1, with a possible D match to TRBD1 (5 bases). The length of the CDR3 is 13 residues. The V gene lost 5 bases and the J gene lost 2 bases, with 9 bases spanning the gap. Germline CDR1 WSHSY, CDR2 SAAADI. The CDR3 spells CASSRQLNTEAFF. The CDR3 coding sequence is TGCGCCAGCAGTAGACAGTTAAACACTGAAGCTTTCTTT.

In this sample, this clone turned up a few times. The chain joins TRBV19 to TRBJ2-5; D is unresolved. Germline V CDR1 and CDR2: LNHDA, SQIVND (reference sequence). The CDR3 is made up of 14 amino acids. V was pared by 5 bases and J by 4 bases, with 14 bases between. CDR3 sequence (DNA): TGTGCCAGTAGTCCCCGTTTGAGATCAGAGACCCAGTACTTC. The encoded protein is CASSPRLRSETQYF. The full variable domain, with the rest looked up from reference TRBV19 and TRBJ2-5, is DGGITQSPKYLFRKEGQNVTLSCEQNLNHDAMYWYRQDPGQGLRLIYYSQIVNDFQKGDIAEGYSVSREKKESFPLTVTSAQKNPTAFYLCASSPRLRSETQYFGPGTRLLVL.

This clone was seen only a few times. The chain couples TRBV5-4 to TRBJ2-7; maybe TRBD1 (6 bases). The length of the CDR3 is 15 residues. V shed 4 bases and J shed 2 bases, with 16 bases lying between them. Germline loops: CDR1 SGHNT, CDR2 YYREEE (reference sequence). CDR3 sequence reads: CASSPGQWDPYEQYF. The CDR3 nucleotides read TGTGCCAGCAGCCCCGGACAGTGGGATCCCTACGAGCAGTACTTC.

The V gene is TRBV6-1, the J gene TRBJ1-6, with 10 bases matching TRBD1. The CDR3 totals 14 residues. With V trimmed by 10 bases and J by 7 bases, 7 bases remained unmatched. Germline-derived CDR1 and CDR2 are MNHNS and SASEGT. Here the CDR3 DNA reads TGTGCCACCTGTGGGACAGGGGACAATTCACCCCTCCACTTT. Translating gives CATCGTGDNSPLHF.

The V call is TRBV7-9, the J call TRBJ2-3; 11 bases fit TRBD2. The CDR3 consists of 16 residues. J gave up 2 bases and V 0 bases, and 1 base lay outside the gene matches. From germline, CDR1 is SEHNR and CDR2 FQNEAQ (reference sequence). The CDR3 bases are TGTGCCAGCAGCTTAGCTAGCGGGAGGGACACAGATACGCAGTATTTT. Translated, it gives CASSLASGRDTDTQYF.

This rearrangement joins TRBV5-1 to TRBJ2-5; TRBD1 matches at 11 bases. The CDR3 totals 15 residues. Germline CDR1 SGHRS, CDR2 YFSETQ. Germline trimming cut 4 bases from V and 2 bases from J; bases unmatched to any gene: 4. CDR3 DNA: TGCGCCAGCAGCCCAGGGACAGGGGGACAAGAGACCCAGTACTTC. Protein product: CASSPGTGGQETQYF.